One sample yielded the 23 T cell receptor beta chains listed below, sequenced in a study of cytomegalovirus exposure and HLA in healthy donors. PCR amplification relied on 60 Vbeta primers (plus 13 Jbeta primers). The assay was immunoSEQ multiplex PCR, and TCRdb's table has in-frame clones only and misses some. Here the sample spans 150,000 to 200,000 clones, around 80% being singletons. Sequencing input: PBMCs. Source of these receptors: a woman aged 40-49 years in good health and CMV-seronegative.

This clone was recorded a few times. The chain has TRBV4-1 and TRBJ1-1; 9 nucleotides align to TRBD1. The ends lost 1 base at V and 12 bases at J; junction bases unmatched: 3. The CDR3 is 12 residues long. Germline V gene sequence: CDR1 MGHRA, CDR2 YSYEKL. In DNA, the CDR3 is TGCGCCAGCAGCCAAGCGGGACAGGGATCTTTCTTT. It is translated as CASSQAGQGSFF.

This clone has just one count. This chain uses TRBV7-6 with TRBJ2-1; maybe TRBD1 (6 bases). The germline V and J ends were trimmed by 1 base and 6 bases, with 10 bases remaining between them. This CDR3 spans 14 amino acids. CDR1 is SGHVS, CDR2 FNYEAQ, per germline. The CDR3 region is CASSLEHRVNEQFF. CDR3 DNA sequence: TGTGCCAGCAGCTTAGAGCACAGGGTCAATGAGCAGTTCTTC.

This rearrangement joins TRBV10-2 to TRBJ2-1, with 9 bases lining up with TRBD2. V shed 7 bases and J 4 bases; nucleotides not matched to a gene: 5. This CDR3 contains 14 residues. Germline V CDR1 and CDR2: WSHSY, SAAADI. In nucleotides, the CDR3 is TGCGCCAGCAAGAGCGGGGGGTTGTACAATGAGCAGTTCTTC. Translation gives CASKSGGLYNEQFF.

The gene calls are TRBV9 and TRBJ2-1, with D unresolved. V was clipped by 0 bases and J by 1 base, with 14 bases between them. The germline V gene encodes CDR1 SGDLS and CDR2 YYNGEE. CDR3 length: 17 amino acids. The CDR3 protein is CASSVAVGFGSYNEQFF. CDR3 sequence (DNA): TGTGCCAGCAGCGTAGCTGTCGGGTTCGGATCCTACAATGAGCAGTTCTTC.

The CDR3 region has the DNA TGTGCCTGGGCGGGCGGGTTGGACTCCGAGCAGTACTTC. Translating gives CAWAGGLDSEQYF. The chain links TRBV30 to TRBJ2-7, with D possibly matching TRBD2 (5 bases). Deletions cut 5 bases from V and 6 bases from J, with 17 bases between. This CDR3 contains 13 residues. CDR1 and CDR2 (germline): GTSNPN, SVGIG (reference sequence).

The genes are TRBV14 and TRBJ1-1; D uncertain. The V and J ends lost 3 bases and 4 bases respectively, with 18 bases between them. The CDR3 has 16 amino acids. Germline-derived CDR1 and CDR2 are SGHDN and FVKESK. The CDR3 DNA reads as TGTGCCAGCAGCCAGGGGAGGGCGAATCTGGGCACTGAAGCTTTCTTT. Translation gives CASSQGRANLGTEAFF. Full variable domain (remainder filled in from reference TRBV14 and TRBJ1-1): EAGVTQFPSHSVIEKGQTVTLRCDPISGHDNLYWYRRVMGKEIKFLLHFVKESKQDESGMPNNRFLAERTGGTYSTLKVQPAELEDSGVYFCASSQGRANLGTEAFFGQGTRLTVV.

V usage is TRBV30 and J usage is TRBJ2-3, with 9 bases matching TRBD1. This CDR3 is 15 amino acids long. Germline loops: CDR1 GTSNPN, CDR2 SVGIG (reference sequence). V shed 3 bases and J 4 bases; nucleotides not matched to a gene: 8. The CDR3 protein is CAWRAGTGWADTQYF. The DNA of the CDR3 is TGTGCCTGGAGGGCCGGGACAGGGTGGGCAGATACGCAGTATTTT.

This chain joins TRBV25-1 and TRBJ2-4; perhaps TRBD1 as D (6 bases). Trimming removed 2 bases from V and 0 bases from J, with 11 bases in between. CDR3 length: 16 residues. Germline CDR1 is MGHDK and CDR2 is SYGVNS. The CDR3: CASSEGQTLAKNIQYF. DNA of the CDR3: TGTGCCAGCAGTGAAGGACAGACTTTAGCCAAAAACATTCAGTACTTC.

The rearrangement uses TRBV12-5 and TRBJ1-3; 7 positions match TRBD1. Germline CDR1 and CDR2: LGHNT and FRNRAP. The CDR3 length is 15 residues. V trimming: 4 bases; J trimming: 4 bases; junction bases outside the gene matches: 7. CDR3 sequence reads: CASGSPTGRGNTIYF. The CDR3 DNA reads TGTGCTAGTGGTTCCCCGACAGGGAGAGGAAACACCATATATTTT. The full variable domain, rest sourced from reference TRBV12-5 and TRBJ1-3, is DARVTQTPRHKVTEMGQEVTMRCQPILGHNTVFWYRQTMMQGLELLAYFRNRAPLDDSGMPKDRFSAEMPDATLATLKIQPSEPRDSAVYFCASGSPTGRGNTIYFGEGSWLTVV.

This clone was found a few times. The chain links TRBV5-6 to TRBJ2-7, with 7 bases that match TRBD1. The J segment lost 4 bases and the V segment lost 4 bases, leaving 8 bases of the junction unmatched. CDR1 is SGHDT, CDR2 YYEEEE, per germline. The CDR3 runs 14 residues. The DNA of the CDR3 is TGTGCCAGCAGCCCAACCGGGACAGCGTACGAGCAGTACTTC. This codes for CASSPTGTAYEQYF.

V usage is TRBV6-1 and J usage is TRBJ1-5; D possibly corresponds to TRBD1 (6 bases). The germline V gene encodes CDR1 MNHNS and CDR2 SASEGT. Trimming stripped 1 base from V and 5 bases from J, with 12 bases between. This CDR3 comprises 15 residues. CDR3 in DNA: TGTGCCAGCAGTGAAGGGGCAGGGGCTTATCAGCCCCAGCATTTT. Amino acid sequence: CASSEGAGAYQPQHF.

The chain couples TRBV4-1 to TRBJ2-5; TRBD2 agrees at 7 bases. This CDR3 has 17 residues. The junction had 15 bases not matched to a gene; V was cut back by 4 bases and J by 4 bases. Per germline, CDR1 MGHRA and CDR2 YSYEKL. Here the CDR3 DNA reads TGCGCCAGCAGCCTCGCGACCGGGGGGTTTAGTCGAGAGACCCAGTACTTC. It encodes CASSLATGGFSRETQYF.

The chain joins TRBV27 to TRBJ1-3; possible D gene TRBD1, 5 bases. This CDR3 has 15 amino acids. Trimming removed 4 bases from V and 0 bases from J, with 10 bases in between. Germline values: CDR1 MNHEY, CDR2 SMNVEV (reference sequence). CDR3: CASSSYQGSGNTIYF. In DNA form, the CDR3 reads TGTGCCAGCAGTTCATACCAGGGCTCTGGAAACACCATATATTTT.

The genes are TRBV27 and TRBJ1-2; the D is unclear. With 0 bases removed from V and 2 bases from J, the gap between germline ends came to 10 bases. Looked up from germline, CDR1 is MNHEY and CDR2 is SMNVEV (reference sequence). The CDR3 is made up of 15 amino acids. The DNA for the CDR3 is TGTGCCAGCAGTTTATCCGCGGGGTTGAACTATGGCTACACCTTC. It specifies CASSLSAGLNYGYTF.

The chain couples TRBV25-1 to TRBJ2-2; 7 bases line up with TRBD1. With V trimmed by 4 bases and J by 0 bases, 5 bases remained unmatched. The CDR3 loop spans 16 amino acids. Looked up from germline, CDR1 is MGHDK and CDR2 is SYGVNS. CDR3 DNA: TGTGCCAGCAGTGGAAGGACAGGTCCGAACACCGGGGAGCTGTTTTTT. Residues: CASSGRTGPNTGELFF.

V gene TRBV7-2 combines with J gene TRBJ2-1, with 11 nucleotides matching TRBD2. CDR1 SGHTA and CDR2 FQGNSA come from the germline V gene. The CDR3 loop spans 16 amino acids. V was clipped by 3 bases and J by 4 bases; unmatched bases: 5. The CDR3 DNA reads as TGTGCCAGCAGCTTGATAGCGGGAGGGGGTTACAATGAGCAGTTCTTC. It yields the protein CASSLIAGGGYNEQFF.

The rearrangement joins TRBV10-3 to TRBJ2-3; 15 nucleotides line up with TRBD2. Germline CDR1 and CDR2: ENHRY and SYGVKD. V shed 11 bases, J shed 0 bases, and the junction held 9 bases outside the gene matches. The CDR3 extends over 17 amino acids. The CDR3 reads CASSGLAGGRSTDTQYF. CDR3 coding DNA: TGTGCCTCCAGCGGACTAGCGGGGGGGAGGAGCACAGATACGCAGTATTTT.

The J gene is TRBJ2-6, the V gene TRBV5-4, with D perhaps TRBD1 (6 bases). CDR1 SGHNT and CDR2 YYREEE come from the germline V gene (reference sequence). This CDR3 spans 17 amino acids. Trimming shortened V by 4 bases and J by 4 bases, and 18 bases separated the two germline ends. CDR3 in DNA: TGTGCCAGCAGCGTGGACAGATTGATTATAGGGGCCAACGTCCTGACTTTC. It yields the protein CASSVDRLIIGANVLTF.

The rearrangement joins TRBV5-1 to TRBJ2-3, with TRBD2 as a possible D gene (6 bases). The germline V gene has CDR1 SGHRS and CDR2 YFSETQ. The CDR3 loop spans 17 amino acids. V gave up 3 bases and J gave up 5 bases, with 22 bases separating them. CDR3 in amino acids: CASSSRRDPAPLDTQYF. The CDR3 nucleotides are TGCGCCAGCAGCTCTCGGCGGGATCCAGCTCCCCTAGATACGCAGTATTTT.

This chain links TRBV11-2 with TRBJ2-7, with TRBD2 matching 11 bases. After removal of 2 bases from V and 6 bases from J, the junction contained 12 bases not matched to a gene. This CDR3 region has 17 residues. The germline CDR1 and CDR2 sequences are SGHAT and FQNNGV. CDR3: CASSLLLAGVLGSEQYF. CDR3 nucleotides: TGTGCCAGCAGCTTATTACTAGCGGGGGTCCTAGGTAGCGAGCAGTACTTC.

This clone was detected only a few times. The chain employs TRBV5-5 and TRBJ2-7; a weak D match, TRBD2 (8 bases). Trimming removed 4 bases at V and 1 base at J, with 18 bases between. The length of the CDR3 is 16 residues. Germline-derived CDR1 and CDR2 are SGHKS and YYEKEE (reference sequence). The CDR3 DNA sequence: TGTGCCAGCAGCGTCCGGGACAGCGGGGGTTCCTACGAGCAGTACTTC. Translated, it gives CASSVRDSGGSYEQYF.

This chain joins TRBV7-9 and TRBJ1-1; tentatively, D is TRBD1 (6 bases). The CDR3 consists of 14 residues. The germline V and J ends were trimmed by 3 bases and 4 bases, with 12 bases remaining between them. From germline, CDR1 is SEHNR and CDR2 FQNEAQ (reference sequence). The CDR3 sequence: CASSFRQASTEAFF. CDR3 bases: TGTGCCAGCAGCTTCCGACAGGCCTCCACTGAAGCTTTCTTT.

The rearrangement joins TRBV4-1 to TRBJ2-3, with a possible D match to TRBD1 (5 bases). Trimming took 3 bases from V and 5 from J, leaving 18 bases between them. In germline, CDR1 is MGHRA, CDR2 YSYEKL. The CDR3 runs 16 residues. The CDR3 spells CASSQDLEGVKDTQYF. CDR3 nucleotide sequence: TGCGCCAGCAGCCAGGATCTCGAAGGGGTCAAAGATACGCAGTATTTT.